Each of the 31 T cell receptor beta chains below was sequenced from the same sample in a study of human T cells and chemical hapten exposure. TCRdb independently ran MiXCR on the RACE reads; one entry per CDR3 protein. The sample has about 39,000 distinct CDR3 sequences; roughly an eighth are singletons. Time point: patch test 3, about 24 weeks after DPC sensitization. As for treatment: therapeutic diphenylcyclopropenone sensitization with weekly scalp DPC. Sequencing started from total RNA isolated from unfractionated whole blood. Specimen: whole blood, collected in connection with sensitization to the hapten diphenylcyclopropenone (DPC). These TCRs come from a woman aged 40 to 50 with alopecia areata. Some clones in this sample may be carry-over from other donors' samples.

V gene TRBV27 combines with J gene TRBJ1-6; no definite D call. This CDR3 spans 18 amino acids. Trimming removed 6 bases from V and 5 bases from J, with 23 bases in between. CDR1 is MNHEY and CDR2 is SMNVEV in the germline V gene (reference sequence). The CDR3 reads CASSSPPRGGNNNSPLHF. The DNA of the CDR3 is TGTGCCAGCAGCTCCCCCCCCCGGGGAGGGAATAATAATTCACCCCTCCACTTT.

This rearrangement joins TRBV3-1 to TRBJ2-7; no definite D call. Germline CDR1 LGHDT, CDR2 YNNKEL (reference sequence). The CDR3 loop spans 14 amino acids. The V gene lost 0 bases and the J gene lost 0 bases, with 6 bases spanning the gap. CDR3 sequence: CASSQDRSSYEQYF. Written as DNA, the CDR3 is TGTGCCAGCAGCCAAGATCGTAGCTCCTACGAGCAGTACTTC.

This clonotype was seen repeatedly, ten times or more. The chain couples TRBV18 to TRBJ1-6; 7 nucleotides align to TRBD1. The V gene end was trimmed by 2 bases and the J gene end by 3 bases; junction bases not matched to a gene: 10. The CDR3 runs to 18 residues. Germline assignment: CDR1 KGHSH and CDR2 LQKENI. CDR3 region: CASSPVDRITIYNSPLHF. CDR3 coding DNA: TGTGCCAGCTCACCAGTGGACAGGATAACTATCTATAATTCACCCCTCCACTTT.

This clonotype was seen repeatedly, ten times or more. CDR3 DNA sequence: TGTGCCAGCAGGACCGGACAGCTTAATGAAAAACTGTTTTTT. This sequence encodes CASRTGQLNEKLFF. The V and J genes are TRBV6-6 and TRBJ1-4; perhaps TRBD1 as D (6 bases). Trimming pared 6 bases from V and 4 bases from J, leaving 12 bases between. The length of the CDR3 is 14 residues. CDR1 and CDR2 (germline): MNHNY, SVGAGI (reference sequence).

This clonotype has only a few counts. The chain combines TRBV7-2 with TRBJ2-3, with D perhaps given as TRBD1 or TRBD2 (6 bases each). Germline V gene lookup returns CDR1 SGHTA and CDR2 FQGNSA. V was clipped by 7 bases and J by 0 bases, with 14 bases between them. CDR3 length: 15 amino acids. The DNA for the CDR3 is TGTGCCAGCACCCAGAGGGGGACTAGCACAGATACGCAGTATTTT. This encodes CASTQRGTSTDTQYF.

Ten or more counts support this clonotype. The chain couples TRBV7-2 to TRBJ2-1; 7 bases map to TRBD1. Trimming took 5 bases from V and 2 from J; bases not matched to a gene: 9. This CDR3 is 16 amino acids long. Germline-derived CDR1 and CDR2 are SGHTA and FQGNSA. CDR3 in amino acids: CASSAADREPYNEQFF. The CDR3 region has the DNA TGTGCCAGCAGCGCCGCTGACAGGGAACCCTACAATGAGCAGTTCTTC.

Ten or more counts support this clonotype. The rearrangement links TRBV5-1 to TRBJ2-1; 11 bases line up with TRBD1. The CDR3 covers 15 residues. The germline V gene encodes CDR1 SGHRS and CDR2 YFSETQ. V was pared by 4 bases and J by 4 bases, with 4 bases of the junction left unmatched. The CDR3 sequence is CASSVGQGAYNEQFF. CDR3 bases: TGCGCCAGCAGCGTAGGACAGGGGGCATACAATGAGCAGTTCTTC.

This clonotype has more than one count but fewer than ten. The chain recombines TRBV5-5 with TRBJ1-2, with no clear D. V lost 4 bases and J 2 bases, leaving 12 bases between the germline ends. From germline, CDR1 is SGHKS and CDR2 YYEKEE (reference sequence). This CDR3 region has 14 residues. The CDR3 nucleotides read TGTGCCAGCAGCCCCGGCTCAGTGAACTATGGCTACACCTTC. Translated: CASSPGSVNYGYTF.

This chain uses TRBV11-2 with TRBJ2-3; the D call may be TRBD1 or TRBD2 (5 bases each). The CDR3 runs 14 residues. The V gene's germline CDR1 is SGHAT and CDR2 FQNNGV. The germline V and J ends were trimmed by 5 bases and 5 bases, with 14 bases remaining between them. The CDR3 region has the DNA TGTGCCAGCAGCCTCGGGGACCGTCTAGATACGCAGTATTTT. It yields the protein CASSLGDRLDTQYF.

This clonotype has ten or more counts. This sequence joins TRBV7-3 and TRBJ2-1; D perhaps matches TRBD2 (5 bases). The CDR3 contains 14 residues. V was trimmed by 6 bases and J by 2 bases, leaving 11 bases between them. Germline loops: CDR1 SGHTA, CDR2 FQGTGA. In DNA, the CDR3 is TGTGCCAGCAGTCGATCAGCGGCCTACAATGAGCAGTTCTTC. Residues: CASSRSAAYNEQFF.

The table lists this clonotype with many counts. J is TRBJ2-1 and V is TRBV6-4, with unresolved D. Deletions cut 6 bases from V and 0 bases from J, with 12 bases between. Germline V gene data show CDR1 as MRHNA and CDR2 as SNTAGT. The CDR3 loop spans 15 amino acids. The CDR3 sequence is CASSALGSSYNEQFF. The CDR3, as DNA: TGTGCCAGCAGCGCCCTGGGCAGCTCCTACAATGAGCAGTTCTTC.

There are many counts of this clonotype. The rearrangement uses TRBV30 and TRBJ1-2; D ambiguous. Deletions cut 1 base from V and 8 bases from J, with 14 bases between. This CDR3 is built from 13 residues. Germline assignment: CDR1 GTSNPN and CDR2 SVGIG (reference sequence). The CDR3 region has the DNA TGTGCCTGGAGTGCCATCAACCTAGGCGGCTACACCTTC. Protein product: CAWSAINLGGYTF.

This clonotype occurred a few times. This rearrangement joins TRBV7-6 to TRBJ1-1; D remains unclear. This CDR3 region has 13 residues. V lost 1 base to trimming and J lost 8 bases, with 11 bases between them. The germline V gene encodes CDR1 SGHVS and CDR2 FNYEAQ. CDR3 protein: CASSLVSDTEAFF. The CDR3 region has the DNA TGTGCCAGCAGCTTAGTGAGTGATACCGAAGCTTTCTTT.

The chain links TRBV3-1 to TRBJ1-1; D gene unclear. V was cut by 2 bases and J by 1 base, with 8 bases left in between. CDR1 is LGHDT and CDR2 is YNNKEL in the germline V gene (reference sequence). The CDR3 has 14 residues. DNA of the CDR3: TGTGCCAGCAGCCAAAGGTCTGCGAACACTGAAGCTTTCTTT. Translating it yields CASSQRSANTEAFF.

This chain connects TRBV28 to TRBJ2-2; no clear D gene. Trimming cost V 2 bases and J 5 bases, with 6 bases left between them. The CDR3 loop spans 13 amino acids. In germline, CDR1 is MDHEN, CDR2 SYDVKM. Written as DNA, the CDR3 is TGTGCCAGCAGTTTAGGAACTACCGGGGAGCTGTTTTTT. It translates to CASSLGTTGELFF.

This clonotype has a handful of counts. The chain uses TRBV5-1 and TRBJ2-3; D is unresolved. V was pared by 7 bases and J by 1 base, with 10 bases between. The germline CDR1 and CDR2 sequences are SGHRS and YFSETQ. CDR3 length equals 13 residues. The CDR3 DNA is TGCGCCAGCGGTCCAGATGGCACAGATACGCAGTATTTT. Its protein is CASGPDGTDTQYF.

CDR3 protein: CASSLFSVRPNTEAFF. The CDR3 DNA follows: TGTGCCAGCAGTTTATTTTCCGTACGCCCGAACACTGAAGCTTTCTTT. The J gene is TRBJ1-1, the V gene TRBV28; D is unresolved. The CDR3 covers 16 residues. Trimming removed 1 base from V and 1 base from J, with 13 bases in between. Germline values: CDR1 MDHEN, CDR2 SYDVKM.

This clonotype was counted only a few times. The chain recombines TRBV12-3 or TRBV12-4 with TRBJ2-2, with D hard to call. The V end was cut by 3 bases, the J end by 2 bases, with 7 bases between. The CDR3 runs 14 residues. CDR3 sequence: CASSFGTNTGELFF. CDR3 bases: TGTGCCAGCAGTTTTGGCACAAACACCGGGGAGCTGTTTTTT.

This clonotype has at least ten counts. The chain carries TRBV20-1 and TRBJ2-1; 7 bases are shared with TRBD2. The CDR3 is made up of 14 amino acids. Germline V gene data show CDR1 as DFQATT and CDR2 as SNEGSKA (reference sequence). V shed 4 bases, J shed 4 bases, and the junction held 7 bases outside the gene matches. For the CDR3, the DNA is TGCAGTGCTACCGGGCGGGAGTGGTACAATGAGCAGTTCTTC. Amino acids: CSATGREWYNEQFF.

The rearrangement joins TRBV6-2 or TRBV6-3 to TRBJ1-1; 7 nucleotides align to TRBD1. The length of the CDR3 is 13 residues. Trimming removed 2 bases from V and 5 bases from J; junction bases left unmatched: 2. Germline lookup yields CDR1 MNHEY and CDR2 SVGEGT. CDR3 region: CASSYQGGTEAFF. The CDR3 DNA follows: TGTGCCAGCAGTTACCAGGGGGGAACTGAAGCTTTCTTT.

This sequence joins TRBV12-2 and TRBJ1-3. TRBV12-2 is labeled a pseudogene. This CDR3 contains 19 residues. The CDR3: CASRLEDGHSVDSGNTIYF. CDR3 DNA: TGTGCAAGTCGCTTAGAGGACGGCCACAGTGTGGACTCTGGAAACACCATATATTTT.

In its sample, this clonotype was seen many times. The chain links TRBV29-1 to TRBJ1-4; no firm D call. V lost 4 bases and J 8 bases, leaving 17 bases between the germline ends. The CDR3 length is 14 residues. CDR1 SQVTM and CDR2 ANQGSEA come from the germline V gene. For the CDR3, the DNA is TGCAGCGTTGTTGTCGTAGGCGGATGGGAAAAACTGTTTTTT. Translating gives CSVVVVGGWEKLFF.

The chain joins TRBV6-5 to TRBJ2-2; possible D gene TRBD1, 6 bases. The V gene lost 3 bases and the J gene lost 3 bases, with 8 bases spanning the gap. Germline V lookup: CDR1 MNHEY, CDR2 SVGAGI. This CDR3 has 14 residues. Here the CDR3 DNA reads TGTGCCAGCAGTTATCAGGGGTACACCGGGGAGCTGTTTTTT. Translated: CASSYQGYTGELFF.

This clonotype was seen repeatedly, ten times or more. The rearrangement links TRBV2 to TRBJ1-6; D is unresolved. Germline CDR1 reads SNHLY; CDR2 reads FYNNEI. The V end was cut by 10 bases, the J end by 7 bases, with 17 bases between. This CDR3 spans 14 amino acids. The CDR3, as DNA: TGTGCCACCGCCATTGCCAGAGAAAATTCACCCCTCCACTTT. As protein: CATAIARENSPLHF.

The table lists this clonotype with many counts. This chain joins TRBV5-1 and TRBJ2-7, with D uncertain. The CDR3 has 11 amino acids. V was clipped by 4 bases and J by 3 bases, with 5 bases between them. CDR1 and CDR2 from the germline V gene are SGHRS and YFSETQ. CDR3: CASSNHYEQYF. CDR3 sequence (DNA): TGCGCCAGCAGCAATCACTACGAGCAGTACTTC.

This clonotype appeared many times. The gene calls are TRBV3-1 and TRBJ2-1; 9 nucleotides match TRBD2. Germline assignment: CDR1 LGHDT and CDR2 YNNKEL (reference sequence). Unmatched junction bases numbered 2, after V lost 4 bases and J lost 1 base. The CDR3 length is 15 residues. CDR3 in amino acids: CASSPTSGSYNEQFF. The CDR3 nucleotides are TGTGCCAGCAGCCCAACTAGCGGGTCCTACAATGAGCAGTTCTTC.

The table lists this clonotype with many counts. This chain connects TRBV4-2 to TRBJ1-6, with D maybe TRBD1 (6 bases). V lost 0 bases to trimming and J lost 2 bases, with 11 bases between them. In germline, CDR1 is LGHNA, CDR2 YNFKEQ. The CDR3 spans 17 residues. In nucleotides, the CDR3 is TGTGCCAGCAGCCAAGACAGGGGACCCCCCTATAATTCACCCCTCCACTTT. Translated, it gives CASSQDRGPPYNSPLHF.

The genes are TRBV11-2 and TRBJ2-5; 10 nucleotides align to TRBD1. Per germline, CDR1 SGHAT and CDR2 FQNNGV. V lost 5 bases to trimming and J lost 5 bases; unmatched junction nucleotides: 8. The CDR3 spans 15 residues. CDR3 residues: CASSIGTGAGETQYF. CDR3 sequence (DNA): TGTGCCAGCAGCATCGGGACAGGGGCAGGGGAGACCCAGTACTTC.

With respect to this clonotype: A much larger clone lies one base from this, so it may be a read error. The chain links TRBV19 to TRBJ1-1, with D possibly matching TRBD1 (6 bases). The CDR3 covers 15 residues. The germline gives CDR1 LNHDA, CDR2 SQIVND (reference sequence). Here the CDR3 DNA reads TGTGCCAATAGTACCTACAGGGTAGAGAACACTGAAGCTTTCTTT. Its protein product is CANSTYRVENTEAFF.

This clonotype was seen repeatedly, ten times or more. This rearrangement joins TRBV28 to TRBJ2-5; D is perhaps TRBD2 (5 bases). Trimming removed 4 bases from V and 2 bases from J, with 8 bases in between. This CDR3 is 13 amino acids long. Germline CDR1 MDHEN, CDR2 SYDVKM. This CDR3 is CASSSGGQETQYF. The CDR3 bases are TGTGCCAGCAGTTCCGGAGGTCAAGAGACCCAGTACTTC.

This clonotype was seen repeatedly, ten times or more. The genes are TRBV28 and TRBJ2-5; 9 bases line up with TRBD2. In germline, CDR1 is MDHEN, CDR2 SYDVKM. Trimming at V came to 4 bases and at J to 3 bases, leaving 6 bases not matched to a gene. The CDR3 spans 15 residues. CDR3 in amino acids: CASSSAGGGEETQYF. CDR3 nucleotides: TGTGCCAGCAGTTCGGCGGGAGGGGGCGAAGAGACCCAGTACTTC.